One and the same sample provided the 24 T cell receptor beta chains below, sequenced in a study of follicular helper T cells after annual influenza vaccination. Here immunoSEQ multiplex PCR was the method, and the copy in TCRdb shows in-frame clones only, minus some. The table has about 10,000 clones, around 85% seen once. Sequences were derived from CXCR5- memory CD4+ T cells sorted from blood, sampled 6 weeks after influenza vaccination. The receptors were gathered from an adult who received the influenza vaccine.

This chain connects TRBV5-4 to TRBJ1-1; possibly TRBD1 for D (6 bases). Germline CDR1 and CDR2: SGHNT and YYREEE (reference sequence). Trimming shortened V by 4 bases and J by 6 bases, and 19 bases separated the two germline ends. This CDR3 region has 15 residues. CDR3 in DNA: TGTGCCAGCAGCGACAAACGAGGGGGGCTGGCTGAAGCTTTCTTT. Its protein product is CASSDKRGGLAEAFF.

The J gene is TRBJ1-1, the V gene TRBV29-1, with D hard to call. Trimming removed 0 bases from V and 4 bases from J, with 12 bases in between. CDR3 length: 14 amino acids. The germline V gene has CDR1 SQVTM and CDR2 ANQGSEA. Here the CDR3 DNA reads TGCAGCGTTGAAGATCTGGGGTTGGGCACTGAAGCTTTCTTT. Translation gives CSVEDLGLGTEAFF. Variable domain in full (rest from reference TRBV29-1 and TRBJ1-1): SAVISQKPSRDICQRGTSLTIQCQVDSQVTMMFWYRQQPGQSLTLIATANQGSEATYESGFVIDKFPISRPNLTFSTLTVSNMSPEDSSIYLCSVEDLGLGTEAFFGQGTRLTVV.

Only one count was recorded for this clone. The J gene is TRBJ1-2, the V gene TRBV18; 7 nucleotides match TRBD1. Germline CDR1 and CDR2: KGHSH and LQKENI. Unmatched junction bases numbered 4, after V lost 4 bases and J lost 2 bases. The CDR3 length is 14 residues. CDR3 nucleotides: TGTGCCAGCTCACGCGGACAGGAGAACTATGGCTACACCTTC. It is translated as CASSRGQENYGYTF.

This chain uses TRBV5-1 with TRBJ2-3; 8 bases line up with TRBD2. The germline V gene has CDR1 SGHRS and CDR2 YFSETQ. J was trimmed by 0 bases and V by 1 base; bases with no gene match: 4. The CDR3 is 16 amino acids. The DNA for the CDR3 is TGCGCCAGCAGCTTGTTGGGCGGGGGGAGCACAGATACGCAGTATTTT. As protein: CASSLLGGGSTDTQYF. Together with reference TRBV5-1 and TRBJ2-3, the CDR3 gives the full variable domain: KAGVTQTPRYLIKTRGQQVTLSCSPISGHRSVSWYQQTPGQGLQFLFEYFSETQRNKGNFPGRFSGRQFSNSRSEMNVSTLELGDSALYLCASSLLGGGSTDTQYFGPGTRLTVL.

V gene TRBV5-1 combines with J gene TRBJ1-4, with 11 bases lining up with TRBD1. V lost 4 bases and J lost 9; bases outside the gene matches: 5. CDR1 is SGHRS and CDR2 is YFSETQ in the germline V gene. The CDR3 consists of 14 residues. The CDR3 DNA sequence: TGCGCCAGCAGCCTCGGGACAGGGGGGAAAAAACTGTTTTTT. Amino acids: CASSLGTGGKKLFF. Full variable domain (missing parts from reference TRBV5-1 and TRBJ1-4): KAGVTQTPRYLIKTRGQQVTLSCSPISGHRSVSWYQQTPGQGLQFLFEYFSETQRNKGNFPGRFSGRQFSNSRSEMNVSTLELGDSALYLCASSLGTGGKKLFFGSGTQLSVL.

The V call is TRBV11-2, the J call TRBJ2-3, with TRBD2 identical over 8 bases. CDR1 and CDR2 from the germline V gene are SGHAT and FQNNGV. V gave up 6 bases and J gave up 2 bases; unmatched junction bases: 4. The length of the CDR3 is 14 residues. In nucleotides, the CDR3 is TGTGCCAGCAGTACGGGGGGGTCCACAGATACGCAGTATTTT. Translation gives CASSTGGSTDTQYF.

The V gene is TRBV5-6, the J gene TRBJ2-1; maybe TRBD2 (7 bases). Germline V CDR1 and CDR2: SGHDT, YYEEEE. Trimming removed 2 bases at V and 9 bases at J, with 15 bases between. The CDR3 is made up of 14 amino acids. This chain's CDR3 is CASSFWGGGFEQFF. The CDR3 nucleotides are TGTGCCAGCAGCTTCTGGGGGGGCGGTTTTGAGCAGTTCTTC.

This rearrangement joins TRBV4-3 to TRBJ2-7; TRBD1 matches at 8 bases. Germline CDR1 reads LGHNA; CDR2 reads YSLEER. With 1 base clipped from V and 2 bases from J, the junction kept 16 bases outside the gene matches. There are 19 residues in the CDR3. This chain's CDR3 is CASSQALVRGQLGAYEQYF. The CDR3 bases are TGCGCCAGCAGCCAAGCTCTGGTCAGGGGGCAATTGGGGGCCTACGAGCAGTACTTC.

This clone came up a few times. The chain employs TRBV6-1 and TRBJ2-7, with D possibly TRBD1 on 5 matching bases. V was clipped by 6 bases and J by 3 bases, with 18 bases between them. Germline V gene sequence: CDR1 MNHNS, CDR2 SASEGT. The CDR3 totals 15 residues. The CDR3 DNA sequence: TGTGCCAGCAGCCTCACAGGAGACCCTAGCTACGAGCAGTACTTC. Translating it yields CASSLTGDPSYEQYF.

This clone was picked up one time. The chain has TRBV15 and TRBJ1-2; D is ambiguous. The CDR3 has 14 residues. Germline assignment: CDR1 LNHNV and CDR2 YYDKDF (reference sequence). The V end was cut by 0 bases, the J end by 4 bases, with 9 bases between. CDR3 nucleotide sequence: TGTGCCACCAGCAGAGACAGGTTGACCTATGGCTACACCTTC. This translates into CATSRDRLTYGYTF.

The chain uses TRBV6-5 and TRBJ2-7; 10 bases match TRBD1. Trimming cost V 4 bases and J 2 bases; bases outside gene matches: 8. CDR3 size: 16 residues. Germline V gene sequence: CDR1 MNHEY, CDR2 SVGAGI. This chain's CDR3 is CASSSSGTGVTYEQYF. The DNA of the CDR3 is TGTGCCAGCAGTTCTTCCGGGACAGGGGTAACCTACGAGCAGTACTTC.

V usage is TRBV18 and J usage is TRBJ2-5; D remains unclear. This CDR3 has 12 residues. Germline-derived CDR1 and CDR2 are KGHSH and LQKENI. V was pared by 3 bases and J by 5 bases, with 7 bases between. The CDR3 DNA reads TGTGCCAGCTCACCTTTTGGGGAGACCCAGTACTTC. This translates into CASSPFGETQYF.

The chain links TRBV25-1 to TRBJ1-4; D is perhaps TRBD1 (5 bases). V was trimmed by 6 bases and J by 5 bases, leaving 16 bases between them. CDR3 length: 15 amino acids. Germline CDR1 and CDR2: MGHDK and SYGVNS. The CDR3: CASRGPGFLNEKLFF. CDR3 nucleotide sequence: TGTGCCAGCAGGGGACCAGGGTTTCTGAATGAAAAACTGTTTTTT.

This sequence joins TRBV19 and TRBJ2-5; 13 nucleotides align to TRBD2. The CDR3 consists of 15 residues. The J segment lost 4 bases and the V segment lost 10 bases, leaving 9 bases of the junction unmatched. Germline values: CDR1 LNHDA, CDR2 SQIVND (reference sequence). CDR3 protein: CATKTSGGASETQYF. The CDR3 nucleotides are TGTGCCACCAAAACTAGCGGGGGGGCCTCAGAGACCCAGTACTTC.

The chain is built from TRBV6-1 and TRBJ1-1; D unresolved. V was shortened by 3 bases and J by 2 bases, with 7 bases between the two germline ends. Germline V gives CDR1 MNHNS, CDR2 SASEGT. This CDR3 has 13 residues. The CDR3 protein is CASSERLNTEAFF. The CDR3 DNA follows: TGTGCCAGCAGTGAGAGGTTAAACACTGAAGCTTTCTTT.

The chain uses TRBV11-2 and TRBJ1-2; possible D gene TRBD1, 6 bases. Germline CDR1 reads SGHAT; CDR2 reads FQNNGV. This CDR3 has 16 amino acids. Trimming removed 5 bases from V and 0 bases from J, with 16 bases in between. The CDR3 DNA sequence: TGTGCCAGCAGCCGAAGGACAGTCGGTACTAACTATGGCTACACCTTC. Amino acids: CASSRRTVGTNYGYTF.

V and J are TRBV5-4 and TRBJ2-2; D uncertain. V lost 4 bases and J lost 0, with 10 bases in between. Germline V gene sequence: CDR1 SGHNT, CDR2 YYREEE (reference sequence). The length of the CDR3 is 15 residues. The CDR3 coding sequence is TGTGCCAGCAGCACACGGGTTTCGAACACCGGGGAGCTGTTTTTT. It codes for CASSTRVSNTGELFF.

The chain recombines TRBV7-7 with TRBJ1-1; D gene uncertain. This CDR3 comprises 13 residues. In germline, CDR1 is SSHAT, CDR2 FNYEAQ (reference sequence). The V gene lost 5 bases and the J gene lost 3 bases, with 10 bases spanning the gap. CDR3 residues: CASSETSDTEAFF. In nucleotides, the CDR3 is TGTGCCAGCAGCGAAACCTCGGACACTGAAGCTTTCTTT.

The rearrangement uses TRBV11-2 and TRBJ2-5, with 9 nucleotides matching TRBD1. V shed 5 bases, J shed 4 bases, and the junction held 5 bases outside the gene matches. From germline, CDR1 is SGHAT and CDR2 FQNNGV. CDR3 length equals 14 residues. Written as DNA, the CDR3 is TGTGCCAGCAGCGCCGAGACAGGGGGAGAGACCCAGTACTTC. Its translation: CASSAETGGETQYF. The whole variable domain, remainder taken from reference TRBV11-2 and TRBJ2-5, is EAGVAQSPRYKIIEKRQSVAFWCNPISGHATLYWYQQILGQGPKLLIQFQNNGVVDDSQLPKDRFSAERLKGVDSTLKIQPAKLEDSAVYLCASSAETGGETQYFGPGTRLLVL.

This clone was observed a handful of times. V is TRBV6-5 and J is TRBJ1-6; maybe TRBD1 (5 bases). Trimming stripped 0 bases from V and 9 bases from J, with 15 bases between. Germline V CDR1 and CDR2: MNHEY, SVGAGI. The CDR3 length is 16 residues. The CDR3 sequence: CASSYSSGQGASPLHF. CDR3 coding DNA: TGTGCCAGCAGTTACTCGAGCGGGCAGGGTGCTTCACCCCTCCACTTT.

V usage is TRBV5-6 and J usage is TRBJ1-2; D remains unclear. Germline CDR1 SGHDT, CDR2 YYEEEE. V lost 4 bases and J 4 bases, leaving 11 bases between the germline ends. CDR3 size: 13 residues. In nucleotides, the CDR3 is TGTGCCAGCAGCCCGAAACAGACCTATGGCTACACCTTC. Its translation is CASSPKQTYGYTF.

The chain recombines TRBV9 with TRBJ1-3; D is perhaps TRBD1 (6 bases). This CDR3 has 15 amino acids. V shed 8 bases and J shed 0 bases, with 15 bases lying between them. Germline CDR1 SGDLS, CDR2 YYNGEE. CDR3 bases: TGTGCCAGTGGAGGGGGACCCGGCTCTGGAAACACCATATATTTT. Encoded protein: CASGGGPGSGNTIYF. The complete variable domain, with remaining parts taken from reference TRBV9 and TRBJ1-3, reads DSGVTQTPKHLITATGQRVTLRCSPRSGDLSVYWYQQSLDQGLQFLIQYYNGEERAKGNILERFSAQQFPDLHSELNLSSLELGDSALYFCASGGGPGSGNTIYFGEGSWLTVV.

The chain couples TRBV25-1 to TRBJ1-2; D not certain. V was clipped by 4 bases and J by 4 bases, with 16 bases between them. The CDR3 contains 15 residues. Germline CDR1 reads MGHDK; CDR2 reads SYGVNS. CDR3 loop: CASSGTFKPGYGYTF. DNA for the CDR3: TGTGCCAGCAGTGGTACCTTTAAACCGGGCTATGGCTACACCTTC.

CDR3 sequence: CASSFLGGGETQYF. DNA of the CDR3: TGTGCCAGCAGCTTCCTGGGCGGGGGGGAGACCCAGTACTTC. The chain combines TRBV7-2 with TRBJ2-5; 8 nucleotides match TRBD2. Looked up from germline, CDR1 is SGHTA and CDR2 is FQGNSA. The CDR3 runs to 14 residues. V shed 3 bases and J 5 bases; nucleotides not matched to a gene: 5.